A selection of T cell receptor beta chains follows, all from one sample in a study of blood T cell repertoires in COVID-19. Some clones are missing from TCRdb's copy, which holds only in-frame ones; the method was immunoSEQ multiplex PCR. The table has 250,000 to 300,000 clones, approximately 83% seen once. Source material: peripheral blood. These receptors all stem from a woman aged 70-85 years with acute or convalescent COVID-19. Both conserved end residues are part of each CDR3. Fields, in order: clone size, J gene, V gene, D gene, CDR3 protein, CDR3 DNA. A D gene is named only where the DNA matches it firmly. A row's size may be missing; if present it is once, few, many or a size class.

size: -; J: TRBJ1-2; V: TRBV7-9; D: TRBD1; CDR3: CASSLGGQGGYTF; DNA: TGTGCCAGCAGCCTGGGGGGACAGGGAGGCTACACCTTC
size: -; J: TRBJ2-1; V: TRBV18; D: TRBD1; CDR3: CASSPPDRNEQFF; DNA: TGTGCCAGCTCACCACCGGACAGGAATGAGCAGTTCTTC
size: -; J: TRBJ2-1; V: TRBV7-9; D: TRBD2; CDR3: CASSSRAGGYNEQFF; DNA: TGTGCCAGCAGCTCAAGGGCGGGGGGTTACAATGAGCAGTTCTTC
size: -; J: TRBJ2-3; V: TRBV30; D: TRBD1; CDR3: CARATGGSPDTQYF; DNA: TGTGCCCGGGCAACAGGGGGCTCACCAGATACGCAGTATTTT
size: -; J: TRBJ1-4; V: TRBV6-5; D: TRBD1; CDR3: CASRKLGTGGEKLFF; DNA: TGTGCCAGCAGAAAACTGGGGACAGGAGGAGAAAAACTGTTTTTT
size: -; J: TRBJ2-1; V: TRBV24-1; D: TRBD1; CDR3: CATTGDRANEQFF; DNA: TGTGCCACCACCGGGGACAGAGCCAATGAGCAGTTCTTC
size: once; J: TRBJ1-5; V: TRBV6-5; D: TRBD1; CDR3: CASSYRQGVNQPQHF; DNA: TGTGCCAGCAGTTACAGACAGGGGGTCAATCAGCCCCAGCATTTT
size: -; J: TRBJ2-6; V: TRBV27; D: TRBD1; CDR3: CASSLIGQGVTGANVLTF; DNA: TGTGCCAGCAGTCTCATAGGACAGGGTGTTACTGGGGCCAACGTCCTGACTTTC
size: -; J: TRBJ2-2; V: TRBV3-1/TRBV3-2; D: TRBD2; CDR3: CASSRGLAGTGELFF; DNA: TGTGCCAGCAGCCGGGGACTAGCGGGCACCGGGGAGCTGTTTTTT
size: -; J: TRBJ2-7; V: TRBV2; D: -; CDR3: CASRRVGGDEQYF; DNA: TGTGCCAGCAGACGGGTCGGTGGTGACGAGCAGTACTTC
size: -; J: TRBJ1-3; V: TRBV6-1; D: -; CDR3: CASSARPTGSSNTIYF; DNA: TGTGCCAGCAGTGCCCGACCTACAGGGAGTAGCAACACCATATATTTT
size: -; J: TRBJ1-1; V: TRBV6-5; D: -; CDR3: CASSYDPRGQNTEAFF; DNA: TGTGCCAGCAGTTACGACCCCAGGGGACAGAACACTGAAGCTTTCTTT
size: -; J: TRBJ2-7; V: TRBV5-4; D: TRBD2; CDR3: CASSAGTSAAYEQYF; DNA: TGTGCCAGCAGCGCCGGGACTAGCGCCGCCTACGAGCAGTACTTC
size: -; J: TRBJ2-2; V: TRBV6-6; D: -; CDR3: CASSYAKGYPGELFF; DNA: TGTGCCAGCAGTTACGCAAAGGGGTATCCCGGGGAGCTGTTTTTT
size: -; J: TRBJ2-2; V: TRBV19; D: TRBD2; CDR3: CASSMTSGGPSPGELFF; DNA: TGTGCCAGTAGTATGACTAGCGGGGGCCCCTCCCCCGGGGAGCTGTTTTTT
size: once; J: TRBJ1-1; V: TRBV6-5; D: TRBD1; CDR3: CASSYRTGAGEAFF; DNA: TGTGCCAGCAGTTACCGGACAGGGGCGGGTGAAGCTTTCTTT
size: -; J: TRBJ1-1; V: TRBV2; D: -; CDR3: CASRTSVHMNTEAFF; DNA: TGTGCCAGCAGAACCTCGGTTCATATGAACACTGAAGCTTTCTTT
size: -; J: TRBJ1-5; V: TRBV9; D: -; CDR3: CASSVGPEEGQPQHF; DNA: TGTGCCAGCAGCGTAGGCCCCGAGGAAGGTCAGCCCCAGCATTTT
size: once; J: TRBJ1-3; V: TRBV28; D: -; CDR3: CASSLVNTIYF; DNA: TGTGCCAGCAGCCTCGTAAACACCATATATTTT
size: once; J: TRBJ2-5; V: TRBV6-5; D: -; CDR3: CASLFGVTGQETQYF; DNA: TGTGCCAGCCTTTTTGGGGTTACAGGCCAAGAGACCCAGTACTTC
size: -; J: TRBJ2-5; V: TRBV2; D: -; CDR3: CASSGPYQETQYF; DNA: TGTGCCAGCAGTGGGCCCTACCAAGAGACCCAGTACTTC
size: -; J: TRBJ2-3; V: TRBV9; D: TRBD2; CDR3: CASSVVAGGADTQYF; DNA: TGTGCCAGCAGCGTAGTGGCGGGGGGCGCAGATACGCAGTATTTT
size: -; J: TRBJ1-3; V: TRBV27; D: -; CDR3: CASSSTANGNTIYF; DNA: TGTGCCAGCAGTTCAACAGCTAATGGAAACACCATATATTTT
size: once; J: TRBJ2-2; V: TRBV6-5; D: -; CDR3: CASSRAGSNTGELFF; DNA: TGTGCCAGCAGCCGGGCGGGGTCGAACACCGGGGAGCTGTTTTTT
size: -; J: TRBJ1-2; V: TRBV19; D: TRBD1; CDR3: CASSRETGGADYGYTF; DNA: TGTGCCAGTAGTAGAGAAACAGGGGGCGCGGACTATGGCTACACCTTC
size: -; J: TRBJ1-6; V: TRBV5-6; D: -; CDR3: CASTQGRLPNSPLHF; DNA: TGTGCCAGCACCCAAGGGAGACTCCCAAATTCACCCCTCCACTTT
size: -; J: TRBJ1-3; V: TRBV2; D: -; CDR3: CASSSEGSSGNTIYF; DNA: TGTGCCAGCAGTTCCGAAGGGAGCTCTGGAAACACCATATATTTT
size: -; J: TRBJ2-5; V: TRBV3-1/TRBV3-2; D: -; CDR3: CASSQDLQETQYF; DNA: TGTGCCAGCAGCCAAGACTTACAAGAGACCCAGTACTTC
size: -; J: TRBJ1-1; V: TRBV5-5; D: -; CDR3: CASSLGIGDTEAFF; DNA: TGTGCCAGCAGCTTAGGAATCGGGGACACTGAAGCTTTCTTT
size: -; J: TRBJ1-2; V: TRBV7-8; D: -; CDR3: CASSSRVTPNYGYTF; DNA: TGTGCCAGCAGCTCCCGCGTAACTCCTAACTATGGCTACACCTTC
size: -; J: TRBJ1-5; V: TRBV2; D: -; CDR3: CASSQQGSDQPQHF; DNA: TGTGCCAGCAGCCAACAGGGATCAGATCAGCCCCAGCATTTT
size: -; J: TRBJ2-3; V: TRBV7-9; D: -; CDR3: CASSLDVSQTTQYF; DNA: TGTGCCAGCAGCTTAGATGTTTCACAGACTACGCAGTATTTT
size: -; J: TRBJ2-1; V: TRBV6-5; D: TRBD2; CDR3: CASIFRTSGGGEQFF; DNA: TGTGCCAGCATCTTTAGGACTAGCGGGGGAGGTGAGCAGTTCTTC
size: -; J: TRBJ2-2; V: TRBV18; D: TRBD1; CDR3: CASSPRDREVIANTGELFF; DNA: TGTGCCAGCTCACCAAGGGACAGGGAGGTCATCGCGAACACCGGGGAGCTGTTTTTT
size: -; J: TRBJ2-1; V: TRBV29-1; D: TRBD1; CDR3: CSVGTGDPYNEQFF; DNA: TGCAGCGTCGGGACAGGCGACCCCTACAATGAGCAGTTCTTC
size: once; J: TRBJ2-7; V: TRBV14; D: TRBD1; CDR3: CASSRTGYEQYF; DNA: TGTGCCAGCAGCCGGACAGGCTACGAGCAGTACTTC
size: -; J: TRBJ2-3; V: TRBV5-4; D: -; CDR3: CASSSGGGQGTDTQYF; DNA: TGTGCCAGCAGCTCTGGCGGGGGCCAAGGCACAGATACGCAGTATTTT
size: -; J: TRBJ2-1; V: TRBV27; D: -; CDR3: CASSLSQYNEQFF; DNA: TGTGCCAGCAGTTTATCCCAGTACAATGAGCAGTTCTTC
size: once; J: TRBJ1-2; V: TRBV5-4; D: -; CDR3: CASSLATGPYGYTF; DNA: TGTGCCAGCAGCTTGGCCACAGGGCCCTATGGCTACACCTTC
size: few; J: TRBJ2-1; V: TRBV7-9; D: -; CDR3: CASSSDFSYNEQFF; DNA: TGTGCCAGCAGTTCCGACTTCTCCTACAATGAGCAGTTCTTC
size: once; J: TRBJ2-3; V: TRBV7-9; D: -; CDR3: CASSSAGQRLTDTQYF; DNA: TGTGCCAGCAGCTCAGCAGGACAGCGCCTCACAGATACGCAGTATTTT
size: -; J: TRBJ2-3; V: TRBV5-1; D: -; CDR3: CASSPGSGPDTQYF; DNA: TGCGCCAGCAGCCCCGGCTCAGGGCCAGATACGCAGTATTTT
size: -; J: TRBJ1-1; V: TRBV5-6; D: -; CDR3: CASSRLGVLAEAFF; DNA: TGTGCCAGCAGCCGTCTCGGGGTTCTGGCTGAAGCTTTCTTT
size: -; J: TRBJ2-7; V: TRBV18; D: TRBD1; CDR3: CASSPARDRGSYEQYF; DNA: TGTGCCAGCTCACCTGCCCGGGACAGGGGAAGCTACGAGCAGTACTTC
size: -; J: TRBJ1-1; V: TRBV4-1; D: -; CDR3: CASSQVLVGQTEAFF; DNA: TGCGCCAGCAGCCAAGTTCTGGTCGGACAGACTGAAGCTTTCTTT
size: -; J: TRBJ1-1; V: TRBV29-1; D: -; CDR3: CSVAHTTAKNTEAFF; DNA: TGCAGCGTTGCTCATACGACAGCAAAGAACACTGAAGCTTTCTTT
size: -; J: TRBJ2-2; V: TRBV18; D: -; CDR3: CASSRGNTGELFF; DNA: TGTGCCAGCTCCAGGGGTAACACCGGGGAGCTGTTTTTT
size: -; J: TRBJ1-5; V: TRBV6-6; D: TRBD1; CDR3: CASGGQGGSQPQHF; DNA: TGTGCCAGCGGAGGACAGGGCGGGAGTCAGCCCCAGCATTTT
size: -; J: TRBJ1-1; V: TRBV5-6; D: -; CDR3: CASSLGRVTEAFF; DNA: TGTGCCAGCAGCTTGGGCCGGGTGACTGAAGCTTTCTTT
size: -; J: TRBJ1-2; V: TRBV6-5; D: TRBD1; CDR3: CASRSSGGNGYTF; DNA: TGTGCCAGCAGATCCTCAGGGGGGAATGGCTACACCTTC
size: once; J: TRBJ1-1; V: TRBV29-1; D: -; CDR3: CSVEGWSGEGAFF; DNA: TGCAGCGTTGAAGGCTGGTCAGGGGAGGGGGCTTTCTTT
size: once; J: TRBJ1-3; V: TRBV27; D: TRBD1; CDR3: CASRMTGAGNTIYF; DNA: TGTGCCAGCAGGATGACAGGGGCTGGAAACACCATATATTTT
size: -; J: TRBJ1-1; V: TRBV30; D: TRBD1; CDR3: CAWSRQGVRTEAFF; DNA: TGTGCCTGGAGCCGACAGGGGGTAAGGACTGAAGCTTTCTTT
size: -; J: TRBJ2-7; V: TRBV6-6; D: TRBD2; CDR3: CASSYGRDEQYF; DNA: TGTGCCAGCAGTTACGGGAGGGACGAGCAGTACTTC
size: -; J: TRBJ1-1; V: TRBV7-2; D: -; CDR3: CASSLAGGEAFF; DNA: TGTGCCAGCAGCTTAGCAGGGGGTGAAGCTTTCTTT